This section outlines one TCR beta chain sequence together with its context. The antigen is unknown. Sequencing was performed with immunoSEQ multiplex PCR; in TCRdb, only in-frame clones are kept and a portion is missing. The table records 350,000 to 500,000 clones, approximately 92% of them present only once. This sample was taken from a study of Ad26.COV2.S vaccination and SARS-CoV-2 variants. Study summary: Recipients of Ad26.COV2.S got it intramuscularly, once or twice 56 days apart.

Study-wide findings and caveats: The breadth of spike-specific CD8+ and CD4+ T cell responses after vaccination was reportedly substantial. The study found higher spike-specific TCR breadth in vaccine than placebo recipients.

The CDR3 has 14 amino acids. The J segment lost 5 bases and the V segment lost 5 bases, leaving 7 bases of the junction unmatched. Germline loops: CDR1 LNHDA, CDR2 SQIVND (reference sequence). The treatment denotes: 15 to 20 received Ad26.COV2.S at low or high dose, single or two shots; about 5 received placebo; per-sample allocation not given. At day 63 after the first vaccine or placebo injection, samples were drawn. The chain joins TRBV19 to TRBJ2-5, with 8 bases that match TRBD1. Source: peripheral blood, taken in a trial of Ad26.COV2.S vaccine versus placebo. This TCR was recovered from a person aged 18 to 65 who received the Ad26.COV2.S COVID-19 vaccine or a placebo. CDR3 coding DNA: TGTGCCAGTAGTCCCTCGGACAGGGTCGAGACCCAGTACTTC. This translates into CASSPSDRVETQYF.